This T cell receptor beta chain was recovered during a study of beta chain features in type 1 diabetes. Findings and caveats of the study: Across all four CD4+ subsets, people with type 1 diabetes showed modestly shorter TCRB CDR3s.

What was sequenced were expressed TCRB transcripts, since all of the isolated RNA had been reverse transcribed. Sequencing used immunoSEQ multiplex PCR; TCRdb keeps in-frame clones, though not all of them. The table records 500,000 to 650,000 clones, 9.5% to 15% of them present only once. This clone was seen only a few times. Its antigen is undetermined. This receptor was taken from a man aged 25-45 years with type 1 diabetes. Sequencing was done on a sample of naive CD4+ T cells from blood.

The CDR3 region has the DNA TGCAGCGTTTCCCTCGTGACAGGGAACACTGAAGCTTTCTTT. This translates into CSVSLVTGNTEAFF. The chain has TRBV29-1 and TRBJ1-1; possibly TRBD1 for D (6 bases). Germline CDR1 SQVTM, CDR2 ANQGSEA. V was cut by 5 bases and J by 1 base, with 14 bases left in between. CDR3 length equals 14 residues.